A single TCR beta chain is shown here with its context. The CDR3 extends over 14 amino acids. Losses at the gene ends were 3 bases for V and 0 bases for J; bases not matched to a gene: 3. The germline V gene has CDR1 GTSNPN and CDR2 SVGIG (reference sequence). This sample was taken from a study of blood T cell repertoires in COVID-19. The overall study: From T cells, B-cell-depleted T cells, or PBMCs came the material, which was cDNA or gDNA.

Here immunoSEQ multiplex PCR was the method, and the copy in TCRdb shows in-frame clones only, minus some. The sample carries 150,000 or so clones, approximately 89% recorded once. V and J are TRBV30 and TRBJ2-3, with 7 bases fitting TRBD1. The clonotype originates from a woman aged 65 to 85 with COVID-19, enrolled during active disease. The specimen sequenced was peripheral blood. CDR3 nucleotides: TGTGCCTGGAGATGGACAGGAAGCACAGATACGCAGTATTTT. It specifies CAWRWTGSTDTQYF.